The present T cell receptor beta chain was sequenced within a study of T cell responses to AZD1222 COVID-19 vaccine. Assay: immunoSEQ multiplex PCR; the TCRdb copy retains only in-frame clones and omits some. The sample yields about 130,000 clones, 93% seen once. Turning to this clone: Antigen unknown.

Study-level points and caveats: As reported, nearly half of all spike-specific TCRs target variant regions that are unmutated. Donor demographics were predominantly white British with a female majority; clonal diversity may be underestimated. Repertoire sampling was restricted to post-peak T cell response timepoints.

Germline V lookup: CDR1 SGDLS, CDR2 YYNGEE. Between the trimmed V and J ends, which lost 2 bases and 3 bases, there was a span of 17 bases. CDR3 length: 16 amino acids. This sequence originates from an adult in good health. The chain carries TRBV9 and TRBJ1-1, with D hard to call. This specimen consisted of peripheral blood, obtained on day 0 of AZD1222 vaccination. CDR3 nucleotide sequence: TGTGCCAGCAGCGTGAGACCGGTCCTCCAGGACACTGAAGCTTTCTTT. Protein: CASSVRPVLQDTEAFF.